The present TCR beta chain was sequenced within a study of shared clonotypes between healthy human individuals. Generated by immunoSEQ multiplex PCR, the TCRdb table keeps only in-frame clones and is missing some. The sample holds about 1.5 million clones; around 98% are singletons and the top ten take about 0.45%. The CDR3 consists of 18 residues. Germline V CDR1 and CDR2: WNHNN, SYGVQD (reference sequence). V lost 2 bases, J lost 1 base, and 18 bases lay in between. In the CD4+ fraction, cells were divided into CD45RA+ naive and CD45RA-negative memory subsets. What was sequenced was naive CD4+ T cells sorted from blood. Noted subset: CD45RA+ positively selected. This TCR was recovered from a man aged 25-40 years in good health. The rearrangement joins TRBV10-1 to TRBJ2-4, with D possibly being TRBD1 (6 bases). As DNA, the CDR3 is TGCGCCAGCAGTGAGCGGGATGCAACAGGGCTCGCCAAAAACATTCAGTACTTC. It encodes CASSERDATGLAKNIQYF.